The clone carrying this T cell receptor (beta chain) was detected a few times. Its target is unknown. Method: immunoSEQ multiplex PCR; TCRdb's copy keeps in-frame clones and lacks some. The sample contains about 120,000 clones, about 93% of which appear only once. This entry belongs to a study of graft-versus-host responses after intestinal transplantation. Study-wide background: Recipients across the board were started on anti-thymocyte globulin induction, then kept on tacrolimus and steroids for about 3 years. Study-wide points: The recipient marrow held GvH clones, and some of them showed up first in ileum or blood.

The V gene's germline CDR1 is SGHRS and CDR2 YFSETQ. The V and J ends lost 0 bases and 1 base respectively, with 4 bases between them. The CDR3 is 13 amino acids. Material: unstimulated CD4+ T cells sorted from spleen or lymph node cells, obtained before intestinal transplant. This TCR came from a human donor who received an intestinal transplant. The V gene is TRBV5-1, the J gene TRBJ1-1; D is ambiguous. The CDR3 DNA follows: TGCGCCAGCAGCTTGGGGACGAACACTGAAGCTTTCTTT. This codes for CASSLGTNTEAFF.